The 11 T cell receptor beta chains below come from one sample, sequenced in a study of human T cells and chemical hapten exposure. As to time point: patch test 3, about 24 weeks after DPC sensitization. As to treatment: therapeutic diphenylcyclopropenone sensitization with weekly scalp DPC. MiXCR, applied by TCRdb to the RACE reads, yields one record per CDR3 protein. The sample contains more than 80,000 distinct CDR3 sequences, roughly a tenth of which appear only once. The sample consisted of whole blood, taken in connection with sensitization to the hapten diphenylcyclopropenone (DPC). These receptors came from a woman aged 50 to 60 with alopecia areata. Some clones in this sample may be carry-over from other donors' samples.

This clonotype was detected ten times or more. The CDR3 is CASRRGAVTGELFF. CDR3 in DNA: TGCGCCAGCAGGCGGGGAGCGGTCACCGGGGAGCTGTTTTTT. The chain employs TRBV5-1 and TRBJ2-2; a possible D gene is TRBD2 (6 bases). V was pared by 5 bases and J by 4 bases, with 12 bases between. Germline V gene sequence: CDR1 SGHRS, CDR2 YFSETQ. CDR3 length equals 14 residues.

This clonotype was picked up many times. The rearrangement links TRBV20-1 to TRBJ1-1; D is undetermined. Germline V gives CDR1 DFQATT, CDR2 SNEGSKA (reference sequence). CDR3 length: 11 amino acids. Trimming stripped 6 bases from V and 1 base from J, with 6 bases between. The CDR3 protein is CSANPNTEAFF. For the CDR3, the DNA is TGCAGTGCCAACCCGAACACTGAAGCTTTCTTT.

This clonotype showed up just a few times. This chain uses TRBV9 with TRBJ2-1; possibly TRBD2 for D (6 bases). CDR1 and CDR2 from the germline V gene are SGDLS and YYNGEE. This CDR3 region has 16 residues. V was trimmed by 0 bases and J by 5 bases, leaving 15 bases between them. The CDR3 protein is CASSVDPRGNDNEQFF. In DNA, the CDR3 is TGTGCCAGCAGCGTAGACCCTCGCGGGAATGACAATGAGCAGTTCTTC.

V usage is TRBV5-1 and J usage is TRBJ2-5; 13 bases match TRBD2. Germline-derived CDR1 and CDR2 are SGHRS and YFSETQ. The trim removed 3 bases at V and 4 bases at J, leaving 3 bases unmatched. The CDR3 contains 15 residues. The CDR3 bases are TGCGCCAGCAGCTACACTAGCGGGAGGGGAGAGACCCAGTACTTC. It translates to CASSYTSGRGETQYF.

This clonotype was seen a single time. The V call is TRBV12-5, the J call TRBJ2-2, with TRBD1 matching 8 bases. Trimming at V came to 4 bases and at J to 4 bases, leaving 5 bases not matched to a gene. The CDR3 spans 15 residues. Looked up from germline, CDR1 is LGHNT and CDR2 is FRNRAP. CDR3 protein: CASGSGQGTTGELFF. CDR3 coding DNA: TGTGCTAGTGGTTCAGGACAGGGTACCACCGGGGAGCTGTTTTTT.

In nucleotides, the CDR3 is TGCAGTGCCTCTTCCCGGGCTGGGGAGACCCAGTACTTC. This encodes CSASSRAGETQYF. The chain couples TRBV20-1 to TRBJ2-5; D ambiguous. The CDR3 extends over 13 amino acids. The germline CDR1 and CDR2 sequences are DFQATT and SNEGSKA (reference sequence). V gave up 6 bases and J gave up 5 bases, with 16 bases separating them.

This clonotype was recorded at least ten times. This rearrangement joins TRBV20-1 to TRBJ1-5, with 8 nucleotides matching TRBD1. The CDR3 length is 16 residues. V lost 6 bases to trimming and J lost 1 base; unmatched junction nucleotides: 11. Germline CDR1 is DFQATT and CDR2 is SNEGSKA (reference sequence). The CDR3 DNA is TGCAGTGCAGTCGACAGGGGAGGTATAAGCAATCAGCCCCAGCATTTT. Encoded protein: CSAVDRGGISNQPQHF.

The CDR3: CASSGDRGRISDTQYF. CDR3 sequence (DNA): TGTGCCAGCAGTGGGGACAGGGGGCGCATCTCAGATACGCAGTATTTT. The chain joins TRBV2 to TRBJ2-3, with 12 bases lining up with TRBD1. V was clipped by 4 bases and J by 4 bases; unmatched bases: 6. This CDR3 is 16 amino acids long. Looked up from germline, CDR1 is SNHLY and CDR2 is FYNNEI.

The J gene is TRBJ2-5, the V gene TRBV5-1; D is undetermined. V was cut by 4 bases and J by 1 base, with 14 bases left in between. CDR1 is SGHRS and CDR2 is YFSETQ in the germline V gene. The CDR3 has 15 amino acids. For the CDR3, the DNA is TGCGCCAGCAGCCAACCGTCAGGACCCCAAGAGACCCAGTACTTC. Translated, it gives CASSQPSGPQETQYF.

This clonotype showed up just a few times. The CDR3 region is CASRGTGWGFF. For the CDR3, the DNA is TGTGCCAGCAGGGGGACAGGCTGGGGGTTCTTC. The chain employs TRBV6-1 and TRBJ2-1; TRBD1 matches at 8 bases. Germline V CDR1 and CDR2: MNHNS, SASEGT. With 6 bases clipped from V and 15 bases from J, the junction kept 7 bases outside the gene matches. The CDR3 contains 11 residues.

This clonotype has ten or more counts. CDR3 DNA: TGTGCCAGCAGCGGGGGAAGCAGGGTTCCCCTCCACTTT. Encoded protein: CASSGGSRVPLHF. The chain links TRBV9 to TRBJ1-6; the D gene is possibly TRBD1 (5 bases). The CDR3 covers 13 residues. V was cut by 3 bases and J by 13 bases, with 14 bases left in between. From germline, CDR1 is SGDLS and CDR2 YYNGEE.